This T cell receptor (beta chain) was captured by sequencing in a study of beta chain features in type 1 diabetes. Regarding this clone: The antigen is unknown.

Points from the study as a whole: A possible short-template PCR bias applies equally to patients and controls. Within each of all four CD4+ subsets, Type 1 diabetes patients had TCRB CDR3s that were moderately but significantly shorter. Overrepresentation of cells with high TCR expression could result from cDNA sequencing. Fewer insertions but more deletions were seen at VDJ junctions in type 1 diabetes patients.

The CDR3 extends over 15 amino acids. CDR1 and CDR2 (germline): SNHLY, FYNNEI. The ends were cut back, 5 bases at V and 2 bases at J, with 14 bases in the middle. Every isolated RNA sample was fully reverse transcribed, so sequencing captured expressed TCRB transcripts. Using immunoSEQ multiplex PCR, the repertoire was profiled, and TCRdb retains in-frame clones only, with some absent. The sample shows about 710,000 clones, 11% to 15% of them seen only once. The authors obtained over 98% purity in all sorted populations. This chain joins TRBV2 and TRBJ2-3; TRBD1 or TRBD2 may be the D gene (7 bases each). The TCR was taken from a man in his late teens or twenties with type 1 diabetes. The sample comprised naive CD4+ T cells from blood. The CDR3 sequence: CASSQGGTPTDTQYF. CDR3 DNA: TGTGCCAGCAGTCAGGGGGGGACCCCCACAGATACGCAGTATTTT.